Included here is one T cell receptor (beta chain) sequence, with context. The sample holds a few counts of this clonotype. Its recognized antigen is unknown. No much larger clone is present one base from it, and per-base qualities are unavailable. This specimen comes from a study of early T cells in non-severe SARS-CoV-2 infection (dated by TCRdb to the early 2020s). Regarding the study in general: TCR sequencing used bulk RNA from unsorted whole blood, so alpha and beta chains could not be paired.

The CDR1 and CDR2 encoded by the germline V gene (reference sequence) are MNHEY and SMNVEV. V is reduced by 0 bases and J by 9 bases, leaving a spacing of 14 bases between them. The CDR3 runs 14 amino acids, cysteine and phenylalanine included. CDR3 DNA is the only sequence kept; it has 42 bases, read in frame from the first base. The method behind the library was 5' RACE. The run used a NextSeq 500. In the TCR library protocol, unique molecular identifiers were attached to individual cDNA molecules to correct for PCR bias and sequencing error. Both TCR alpha and beta chains were sequenced, and tight co-correlation was observed between alpha and beta sequence abundances in each sample. The authors processed their data as follows. V gene, J gene and CDR3 annotation of TCR sequences was performed with Decombinator V4. Expanded TCRs were defined as changing significantly between any two time points under a Poisson model with p below 0.0001. TCR abundances were normalised to the total number of TCRs sequenced in each sample and reported as counts per million. MAIT TCRs were defined by TRAV1-2 paired with TRAJ12, TRAJ20 or TRAJ33, and iNKT TCRs by TRAV10 paired with TRAJ18. VDJdb, accessed 1 November 2021, was searched for CMV, EBV and SARS-CoV-2 annotated TCRs, with TCRs annotated for multiple antigens excluded. TCRdb trimmed the raw reads at Q25, called clones with MiXCR and kept productive beta chains. Every entry covers one CDR3 protein and lists the most common genes and DNA from its rows. The V and J calls and clone size come from TCRdb's table, not from the authors' own analysis. The sample records about 99,000 distinct CDR3 sequences, over 15% of which are singletons. The biggest ten clones account for roughly 1.2% of the sample.

Summary of the overall study and its limitations: Matching against VDJdb was skewed toward anti-spike CD8 responses, likely underestimated virus-specific expansions, and missed private and CD4 specificities.

Set within a cohort of healthcare workers in London, UK, this nested case-control study involved weekly PCR testing of nasopharyngeal swabs along with blood sampling. Healthcare workers were recruited during the week of the UK lockdown, between 23 and 31 March 2020, and followed weekly for up to roughly 15 weeks. The TCR comes from an adult who was a healthcare worker with PCR-confirmed SARS-CoV-2 infection or an uninfected control (not recorded which). The chain links TRBV27 with TRBJ1-2; the best D guess is TRBD1, with 5 bases matching. Material: whole blood. CDR3 region: CASSLSGTLTRYTF. The nucleotide sequence reads TGTGCCAGCAGTTTATCCGGGACCCTGACCCGCTACACCTTC.